The 14 T cell receptor beta chains below come from one sample, sequenced in a study of blood T cell repertoires in COVID-19. Only in-frame clones appear in the TCRdb table, and some are missing; sequencing was by immunoSEQ multiplex PCR. Of some 390,000 clones listed, nearly 90% were seen once; the top ten hold less than 2%. Sequenced input: PBMCs or T cells enriched from blood (not recorded which). The receptors were gathered from a woman in her 30s who had recovered from COVID-19.

V and J are TRBV2 and TRBJ1-1; the D is unclear. Between the trimmed V and J ends, which lost 6 bases and 1 base, there was a span of 6 bases. The CDR3 totals 12 residues. The germline gives CDR1 SNHLY, CDR2 FYNNEI. The CDR3 reads CASRAENTEAFF. The DNA of the CDR3 is TGTGCCAGCAGAGCGGAGAACACTGAAGCTTTCTTT.

This chain connects TRBV3-1 (or the pseudogene TRBV3-2) to TRBJ1-1; D is undetermined. The CDR3 is 14 residues long. Germline CDR1 is LGHDT and CDR2 is YNNKEL (reference sequence). The germline V and J ends were trimmed by 1 base and 4 bases, with 10 bases remaining between them. The CDR3 bases are TGTGCCAGCAGCCAAGTTATGGCGGTCACTGAAGCTTTCTTT. Its translation is CASSQVMAVTEAFF.

This chain joins TRBV6-2 or TRBV6-3 and TRBJ1-1, with TRBD1 matching over 8 bases. J was trimmed by 12 bases and V by 0 bases; bases with no gene match: 6. Germline V gives CDR1 MNHEY, CDR2 SVGEGT. This CDR3 has 13 residues. The CDR3 sequence is CASSYSIQGASFF. Here the CDR3 DNA reads TGTGCCAGCAGTTACTCAATCCAGGGGGCTTCTTTCTTT.

This chain connects TRBV12-3 or TRBV12-4 to TRBJ2-2; 7 bases match TRBD2. V lost 1 base and J lost 7; bases outside the gene matches: 0. This CDR3 is 13 amino acids long. The CDR3 DNA reads TGTGCCAGCAGTTTAGGGGGGGGCGGGGAGCTGTTTTTT. It codes for CASSLGGGGELFF.

The chain couples TRBV6-5 to TRBJ2-7; D is perhaps TRBD2 (6 bases). V gave up 2 bases and J gave up 6 bases, with 11 bases separating them. Germline V lookup: CDR1 MNHEY, CDR2 SVGAGI. The CDR3 runs to 13 residues. CDR3 in amino acids: CASSYGTLSEQYF. Written as DNA, the CDR3 is TGTGCCAGCAGTTACGGGACTTTAAGCGAGCAGTACTTC.

V and J are TRBV7-2 and TRBJ1-5; 7 bases fit TRBD1. V lost 5 bases and J lost 3; bases outside the gene matches: 7. The CDR3 has 15 residues. CDR1 and CDR2 from the germline V gene are SGHTA and FQGNSA. DNA for the CDR3: TGTGCCAGCAGCCTTCAGACAGGGTTCAATCAGCCCCAGCATTTT. Protein product: CASSLQTGFNQPQHF.

The rearrangement joins TRBV24-1 to TRBJ2-7, with 7 bases aligning to TRBD1. The CDR3 contains 19 residues. Trimming took 4 bases from V and 3 from J; bases not matched to a gene: 20. Germline V CDR1 and CDR2: KGHDR, SFDVKD. DNA of the CDR3: TGTGCCACCAGTGACCAGATGACAGGGTTAGGACTTCATCTCTACGAGCAGTACTTC. This codes for CATSDQMTGLGLHLYEQYF.

This chain connects TRBV16 to TRBJ2-5; a possible D gene is TRBD2 (5 bases). V lost 0 bases and J lost 1, with 9 bases in between. This CDR3 spans 15 amino acids. Germline V gene data show CDR1 as KGHSY and CDR2 as FQNENV. The CDR3 bases are TGTGCCAGCAGCCAATCGCGGCGGGTCCAAGAGACCCAGTACTTC. It is translated as CASSQSRRVQETQYF.

The CDR3 spells CASSQGSWADTEAFF. The CDR3 nucleotides are TGTGCCAGCAGCCAGGGTAGTTGGGCGGACACTGAAGCTTTCTTT. This chain connects TRBV5-6 to TRBJ1-1, with D perhaps TRBD1 (5 bases). The CDR3 is 15 amino acids. From germline, CDR1 is SGHDT and CDR2 YYEEEE. V lost 4 bases and J 3 bases, leaving 16 bases between the germline ends.

The chain links TRBV7-2 to TRBJ1-2; 7 bases fit TRBD1. Trimming removed 3 bases from V and 0 bases from J; junction bases left unmatched: 4. The CDR3 covers 15 residues. The germline V gene encodes CDR1 SGHTA and CDR2 FQGNSA. The CDR3 DNA sequence: TGTGCCAGCAGCTTCGGGACAGCGACTAACTATGGCTACACCTTC. It encodes CASSFGTATNYGYTF.

Of note for this clone: Within the sample, other DNA sequences also encode this same CDR3. The chain carries TRBV9 and TRBJ2-3; 7 bases fit TRBD2. This CDR3 is 16 amino acids long. CDR1 is SGDLS and CDR2 is YYNGEE in the germline V gene. The V gene end was trimmed by 0 bases and the J gene end by 0 bases; junction bases not matched to a gene: 4. CDR3 region: CASSVGGRTSTDTQYF. The CDR3 bases are TGTGCCAGCAGCGTAGGCGGGAGAACTAGCACAGATACGCAGTATTTT.

The gene calls are TRBV19 and TRBJ1-2; 7 positions match TRBD1. The CDR3 covers 13 residues. Germline V lookup: CDR1 LNHDA, CDR2 SQIVND (reference sequence). The ends lost 6 bases at V and 2 bases at J; junction bases unmatched: 3. In nucleotides, the CDR3 is TGTGCCAGTAGGCGGACAGGAAACTATGGCTACACCTTC. This codes for CASRRTGNYGYTF.

The chain recombines TRBV18 with TRBJ1-2; 11 bases agree with TRBD1. The J segment lost 6 bases and the V segment lost 4 bases, leaving 1 base of the junction unmatched. CDR1 and CDR2 from the germline V gene are KGHSH and LQKENI. This CDR3 is built from 13 residues. CDR3 sequence: CASSLGQGDGYTF. The CDR3 DNA reads as TGTGCCAGCTCACTGGGACAGGGGGATGGCTACACCTTC. Full variable domain (missing parts from reference TRBV18 and TRBJ1-2): NAGVMQNPRHLVRRRGQEARLRCSPMKGHSHVYWYRQLPEEGLKFMVYLQKENIIDESGMPKERFSAEFPKEGPSILRIQQVVRGDSAAYFCASSLGQGDGYTFGSGTRLTVV.

The CDR3 DNA sequence: TGTGCCAGTAGTACCTCGCGCGGCGACTACGAGCAGTACTTC. Translating it yields CASSTSRGDYEQYF. The chain recombines TRBV19 with TRBJ2-7, with D hard to call. Germline CDR1 LNHDA, CDR2 SQIVND (reference sequence). V lost 4 bases to trimming and J lost 3 bases, with 13 bases between them. The CDR3 has 14 amino acids.